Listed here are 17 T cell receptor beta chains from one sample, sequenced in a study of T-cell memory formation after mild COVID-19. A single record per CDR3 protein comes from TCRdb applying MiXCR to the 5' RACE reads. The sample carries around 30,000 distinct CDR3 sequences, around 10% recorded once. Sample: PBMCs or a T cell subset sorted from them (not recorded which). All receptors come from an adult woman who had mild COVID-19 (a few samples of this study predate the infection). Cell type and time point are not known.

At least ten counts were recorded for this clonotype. The CDR3 here is CASSIGLRRTGLYNEQFF. Written as DNA, the CDR3 is TGTGCCAGTAGTATCGGGCTAAGGCGGACAGGGTTATACAATGAGCAGTTCTTC. The chain recombines TRBV19 with TRBJ2-1, with TRBD1 matching 8 bases. J lost 4 bases, V lost 3 bases, and 14 bases had no gene match. Germline loops: CDR1 LNHDA, CDR2 SQIVND (reference sequence). CDR3 length: 18 amino acids.

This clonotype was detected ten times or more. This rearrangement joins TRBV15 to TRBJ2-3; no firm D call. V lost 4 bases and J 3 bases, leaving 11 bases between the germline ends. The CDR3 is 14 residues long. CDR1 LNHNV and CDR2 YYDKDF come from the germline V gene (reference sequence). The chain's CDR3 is CATSIKVITDTQYF. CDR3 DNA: TGTGCCACCAGCATCAAGGTTATAACAGATACGCAGTATTTT.

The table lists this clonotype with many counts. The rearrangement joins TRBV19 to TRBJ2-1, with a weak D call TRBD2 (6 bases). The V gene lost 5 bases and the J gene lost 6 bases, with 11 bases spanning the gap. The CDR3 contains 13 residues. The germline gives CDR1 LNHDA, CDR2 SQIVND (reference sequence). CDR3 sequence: CASSLAPGNEQFF. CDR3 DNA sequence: TGTGCCAGTAGTCTAGCGCCAGGCAATGAGCAGTTCTTC.

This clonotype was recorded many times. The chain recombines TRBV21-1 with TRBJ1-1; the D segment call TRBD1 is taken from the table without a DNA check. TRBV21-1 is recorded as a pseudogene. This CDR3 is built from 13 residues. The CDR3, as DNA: TGTGCCAGCGGGGGTGGCATTGACACTGAAGCTTTCTTT. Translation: CASGGGIDTEAFF.

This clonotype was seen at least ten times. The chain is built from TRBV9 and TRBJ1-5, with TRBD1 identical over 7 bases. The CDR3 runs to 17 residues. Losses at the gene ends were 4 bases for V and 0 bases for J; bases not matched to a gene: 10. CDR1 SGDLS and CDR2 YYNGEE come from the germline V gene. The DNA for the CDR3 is TGTGCCAGCAGCTCAGGGGGAGCCGCTGATAGCAATCAGCCCCAGCATTTT. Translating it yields CASSSGGAADSNQPQHF.

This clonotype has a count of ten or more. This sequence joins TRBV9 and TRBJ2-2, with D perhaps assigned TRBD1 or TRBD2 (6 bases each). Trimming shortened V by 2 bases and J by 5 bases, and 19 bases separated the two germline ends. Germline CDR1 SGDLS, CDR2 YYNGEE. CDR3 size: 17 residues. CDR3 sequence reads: CASSVAPEGGVTGELFF. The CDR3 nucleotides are TGTGCCAGCAGCGTCGCCCCTGAGGGGGGAGTAACCGGGGAGCTGTTTTTT.

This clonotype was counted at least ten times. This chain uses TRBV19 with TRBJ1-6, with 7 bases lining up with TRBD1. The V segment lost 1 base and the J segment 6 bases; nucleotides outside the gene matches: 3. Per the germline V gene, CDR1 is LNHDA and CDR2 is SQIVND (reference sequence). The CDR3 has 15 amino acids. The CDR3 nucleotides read TGTGCCAGTAGTATAGGGAACAGGGGTAATTCACCCCTCCACTTT. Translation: CASSIGNRGNSPLHF.

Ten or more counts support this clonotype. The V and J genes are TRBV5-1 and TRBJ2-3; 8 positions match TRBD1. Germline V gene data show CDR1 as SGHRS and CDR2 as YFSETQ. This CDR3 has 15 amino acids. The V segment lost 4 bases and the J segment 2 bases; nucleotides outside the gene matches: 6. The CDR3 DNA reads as TGCGCCAGCAGCCAAGACAGGGGCGCCACAGATACGCAGTATTTT. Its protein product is CASSQDRGATDTQYF.

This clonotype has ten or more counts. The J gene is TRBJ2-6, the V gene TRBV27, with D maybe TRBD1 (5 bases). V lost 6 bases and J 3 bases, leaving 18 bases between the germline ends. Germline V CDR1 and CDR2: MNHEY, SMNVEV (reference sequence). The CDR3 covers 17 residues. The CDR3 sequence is CASSPSAGWSGANVLTF. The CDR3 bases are TGTGCCAGCAGCCCTTCCGCAGGGTGGAGTGGGGCCAACGTCCTGACTTTC.

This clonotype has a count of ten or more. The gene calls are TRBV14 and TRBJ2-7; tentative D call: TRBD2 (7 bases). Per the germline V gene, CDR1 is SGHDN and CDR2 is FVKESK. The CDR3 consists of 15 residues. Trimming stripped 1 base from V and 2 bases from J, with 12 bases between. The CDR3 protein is CASSQVLGGAYEQYF. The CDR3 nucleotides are TGTGCCAGCAGCCAAGTCCTAGGGGGGGCCTACGAGCAGTACTTC.

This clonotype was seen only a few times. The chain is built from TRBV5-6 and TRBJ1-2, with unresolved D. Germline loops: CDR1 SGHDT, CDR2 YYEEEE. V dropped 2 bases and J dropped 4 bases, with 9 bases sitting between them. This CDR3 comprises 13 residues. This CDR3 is CASSLEGVYGYTF. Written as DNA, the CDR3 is TGTGCCAGCAGCTTAGAGGGTGTCTATGGCTACACCTTC.

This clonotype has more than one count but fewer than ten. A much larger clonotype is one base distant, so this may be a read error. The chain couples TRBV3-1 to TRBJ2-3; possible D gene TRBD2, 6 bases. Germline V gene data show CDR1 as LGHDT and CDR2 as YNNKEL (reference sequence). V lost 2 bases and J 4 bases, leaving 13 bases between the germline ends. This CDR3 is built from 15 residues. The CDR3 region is CASSQLGGGADTQYF. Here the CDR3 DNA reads TGTGCCAGCAGCCAACTGGGGGGTGGGGCAGATACGCAGTATTTT.

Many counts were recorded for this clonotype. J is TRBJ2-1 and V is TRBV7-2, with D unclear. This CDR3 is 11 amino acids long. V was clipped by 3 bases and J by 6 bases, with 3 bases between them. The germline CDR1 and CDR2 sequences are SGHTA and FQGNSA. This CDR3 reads CASSFLNEQFF. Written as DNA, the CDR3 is TGTGCCAGCAGCTTCCTCAATGAGCAGTTCTTC. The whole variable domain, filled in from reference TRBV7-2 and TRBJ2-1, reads GAGVSQSPSNKVTEKGKDVELRCDPISGHTALYWYRQSLGQGLEFLIYFQGNSAPDKSGLPSDRFSAERTGGSVSTLTIQRTQQEDSAVYLCASSFLNEQFFGPGTRLTVL.

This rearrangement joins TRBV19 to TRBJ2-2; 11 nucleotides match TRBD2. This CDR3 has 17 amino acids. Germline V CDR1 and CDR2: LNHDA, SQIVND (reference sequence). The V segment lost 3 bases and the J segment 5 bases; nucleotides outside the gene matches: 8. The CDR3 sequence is CASSISGTSGLTGELFF. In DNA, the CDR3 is TGTGCCAGTAGTATTTCGGGGACTAGCGGATTGACCGGGGAGCTGTTTTTT.

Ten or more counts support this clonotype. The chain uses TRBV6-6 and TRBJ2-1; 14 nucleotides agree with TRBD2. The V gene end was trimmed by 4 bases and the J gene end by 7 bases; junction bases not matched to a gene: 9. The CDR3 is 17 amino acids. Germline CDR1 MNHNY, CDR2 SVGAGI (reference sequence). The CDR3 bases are TGTGCCAGCAGTTGGACTAGCGGGAGGAGCGGGGGAAATGAGCAGTTCTTC. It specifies CASSWTSGRSGGNEQFF.

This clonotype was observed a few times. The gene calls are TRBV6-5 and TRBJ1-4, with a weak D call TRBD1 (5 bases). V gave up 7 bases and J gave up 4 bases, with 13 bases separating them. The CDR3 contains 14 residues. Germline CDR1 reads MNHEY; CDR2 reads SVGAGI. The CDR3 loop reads CASKGPGINEKLFF. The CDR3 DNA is TGTGCCAGCAAGGGGCCAGGGATTAATGAAAAACTGTTTTTT.

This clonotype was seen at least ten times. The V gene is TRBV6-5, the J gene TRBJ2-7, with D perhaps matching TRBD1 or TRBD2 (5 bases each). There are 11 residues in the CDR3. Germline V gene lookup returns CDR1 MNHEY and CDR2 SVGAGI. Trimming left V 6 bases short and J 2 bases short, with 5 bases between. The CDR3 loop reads CASRGPYEQYF. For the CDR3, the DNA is TGTGCCAGCAGGGGACCCTACGAGCAGTACTTC.